A selection of T cell receptor beta chains follows, all from one sample in a study of blood T cell repertoires in COVID-19. The data were produced by immunoSEQ multiplex PCR, yet TCRdb's version contains in-frame clones alone and is incomplete. The data hold over 300,000 clones, with roughly 82% observed a single time. Sequencing was done on a sample of peripheral blood. The receptors here all came from a woman between 45 and 65 years old with acute or convalescent COVID-19. Each CDR3 is given with its conserved first and last residue. The order of the fields is D gene, V gene, clone size, J gene, CDR3 DNA, CDR3 protein. The D gene is left open where the match is weak. Rows give clone size only sometimes, using once, few, many, or a class for an expanded clone.

D: -; V: TRBV4-1; size: -; J: TRBJ2-2; DNA: TGCGCCAGCAGCCTCTTTTTCGGGACCGGGGAGCTGTTTTTT; CDR3: CASSLFFGTGELFF
D: TRBD1; V: TRBV5-6; size: -; J: TRBJ2-7; DNA: TGTGCCAGCAGCTTGGCAGGGACAGGATCCTACGAGCAGTACTTC; CDR3: CASSLAGTGSYEQYF
D: -; V: TRBV7-8; size: once; J: TRBJ2-7; DNA: TGTGCCAGCAGCTTATTGGCAGGGGACTCCTACGAGCAGTACTTC; CDR3: CASSLLAGDSYEQYF
D: -; V: TRBV18; size: -; J: TRBJ1-1; DNA: TGTGCCAGCTCTACGACAAAGAACACTGAAGCTTTCTTT; CDR3: CASSTTKNTEAFF
D: -; V: TRBV7-6; size: -; J: TRBJ2-7; DNA: TGTGCCAGCAGAAAAGGGACAGCCGGGAGCTACGAGCAGTACTTC; CDR3: CASRKGTAGSYEQYF
D: -; V: TRBV5-4; size: -; J: TRBJ1-1; DNA: TGTGCCAGCAGCTTGGCAGAGACAGGCACTGAAGCTTTCTTT; CDR3: CASSLAETGTEAFF
D: -; V: TRBV6-2/TRBV6-3; size: -; J: TRBJ2-7; DNA: TGTGCCAGCAGTTACTTCAAACTGGACTTTTCCTACGAGCAGTACTTC; CDR3: CASSYFKLDFSYEQYF
D: -; V: TRBV30; size: -; J: TRBJ1-5; DNA: TGTGCCTGGAGTGCGGGGTCCAATCAGCCCCAGCATTTT; CDR3: CAWSAGSNQPQHF
D: -; V: TRBV12-3/TRBV12-4; size: once; J: TRBJ2-5; DNA: TGTGCCAGCAGTTATAAGGGGTTAGAGACCCAGTACTTC; CDR3: CASSYKGLETQYF
D: -; V: TRBV19; size: -; J: TRBJ2-2; DNA: TGTGCCAGTAGTATTTATACAGGGAACACCGGGGAGCTGTTTTTT; CDR3: CASSIYTGNTGELFF
D: -; V: TRBV6-5; size: few; J: TRBJ1-2; DNA: TGTGCCAGCAGTTACCCGGGAGGGTTAGGCTACACCTTC; CDR3: CASSYPGGLGYTF
D: -; V: TRBV18; size: -; J: TRBJ1-1; DNA: TGTGCCAGCTCACCCCGGACAGTCGAGATTGAAGCTTTCTTT; CDR3: CASSPRTVEIEAFF
D: -; V: TRBV27; size: -; J: TRBJ2-1; DNA: TGTGCCAGCAGTTTATTCGGGGGTCGGTACAATGAGCAGTTCTTC; CDR3: CASSLFGGRYNEQFF
D: -; V: TRBV28; size: -; J: TRBJ2-7; DNA: TGTGCCAGCAGCCCTCATGTGGCGGGGCGCGGGTACGAGCAGTACTTC; CDR3: CASSPHVAGRGYEQYF
D: -; V: TRBV28; size: -; J: TRBJ2-7; DNA: TGTGCCAGCAGCTCAGGAGGGGGCGCGGTTTACGAGCAGTACTTC; CDR3: CASSSGGGAVYEQYF
D: -; V: TRBV29-1; size: -; J: TRBJ2-5; DNA: TGCAGCTCGACCCAGGGGTTCGAGACCCAGTACTTC; CDR3: CSSTQGFETQYF
D: TRBD1; V: TRBV7-9; size: -; J: TRBJ1-5; DNA: TGTGCCAGCAGCCTCGGGACAGCCAGTGGAAATCAGCCCCAGCATTTT; CDR3: CASSLGTASGNQPQHF
D: TRBD2; V: TRBV27; size: once; J: TRBJ2-7; DNA: TGTGCCAGCAGTTCTCCGGGACTAGCTGGAGAGCAGTACTTC; CDR3: CASSSPGLAGEQYF
D: TRBD2; V: TRBV5-1; size: -; J: TRBJ2-7; DNA: TGCGCCAGCAGCCCAGGGACTAGCGGGAGTCTGGGTTACGAGCAGTACTTC; CDR3: CASSPGTSGSLGYEQYF
D: -; V: TRBV24-1; size: -; J: TRBJ2-1; DNA: TGTGCCACCAGTGAAGCGGGACACCGCTACAATGAGCAGTTCTTC; CDR3: CATSEAGHRYNEQFF
D: TRBD2; V: TRBV28; size: -; J: TRBJ2-7; DNA: TGTGCCAGCAGTTCCATAGCGGGAGTCGAATACGAGCAGTACTTC; CDR3: CASSSIAGVEYEQYF
D: -; V: TRBV5-1; size: -; J: TRBJ1-4; DNA: TGCGCCAGCAGCTTGACAGAGCCAACTAATGAAAAACTGTTTTTT; CDR3: CASSLTEPTNEKLFF